This entry features one T cell receptor (beta chain) sequence. Antigen: not known. The data originate from a study of CD8+CD57+ T cells in acquired aplastic anemia. Study details: DNA recovered from sorted CD4+ and CD8+ cells had a mean of 3.2 ug. Roughly 11 million reads were obtained on average for healthy donor CD4+ cells. Study-wide results and caveats: The number of CD8+ CDR3 sequences shared by patients and controls was roughly 30. Between patients and controls, CD8+ Simpson's diversity did not vary significantly.

Genomic DNA acted as the template from which TCR beta VDJ combination and CDR3 sequence profiling were carried out. TCRdb reprocessed the reads via MiXCR and lists one record per CDR3 protein. The repertoire holds roughly 80,000 distinct CDR3 sequences, with approximately 45% as singletons. The germline V gene encodes CDR1 ENHRY and CDR2 SYGVKD. The CDR3 covers 15 residues. V lost 7 bases, J lost 2 bases, and 8 bases stayed unmatched. The sample comprised sorted CD4+, CD8+, or CD8+CD57+ T cells (not recorded which) from PBMCs. This sequence originates from a human donor in good health, serving as a control. The chain joins TRBV10-3 to TRBJ2-7; 10 bases map to TRBD1. CDR3 DNA: TGTGCCATCACCCTTGACAGGGGGCAACCCTACGAGCAGTACTTC. Its translation: CAITLDRGQPYEQYF.